This TCR beta chain was documented in a study of identical twins. Points from the study as a whole: Excess sharing between twins was weaker in beta out-of-frame sequences. Beta clonotypes that were abundant in cord blood contained fewer insertions, a pattern absent from memory repertoires. Conclusions relied on cross-sectional statistical analysis, not following the same donors.

TCRdb passed the 5' RACE reads through MiXCR, listing each CDR3 protein once. The top ten clones hold over 2.5% of a sample with 470,000 or so distinct CDR3 sequences, roughly 24% of them seen once. CDR3 length equals 15 residues. Trimming took 4 bases from V and 4 from J; bases not matched to a gene: 9. Per germline, CDR1 SGHRS and CDR2 YFSETQ. This clonotype came up a few times. Its antigen remains unidentified. This sample also appeared in a second study, on T cells expressing NK-cell markers.

This receptor was taken from a woman aged 18-35 years in good health. Sample: CD4+ T cells sorted from blood. J is TRBJ2-7 and V is TRBV5-1; 9 positions match TRBD1. The CDR3 protein is CASSPGQGIKYEQYF. The CDR3 nucleotides are TGCGCCAGCAGCCCGGGACAGGGAATCAAGTACGAGCAGTACTTC. Looking up the rest from reference TRBV5-1 and TRBJ2-7 gives the full variable domain: KAGVTQTPRYLIKTRGQQVTLSCSPISGHRSVSWYQQTPGQGLQFLFEYFSETQRNKGNFPGRFSGRQFSNSRSEMNVSTLELGDSALYLCASSPGQGIKYEQYFGPGTRLTVT.